The clone carrying this T cell receptor (beta chain) was observed a few times. The antigen is undetermined. The PCR made use of 60 Vbeta and 13 Jbeta primers. Profiled with immunoSEQ multiplex PCR; TCRdb holds only in-frame clones, not every one. The repertoire holds 150,000 to 200,000 clones, with more than 65% as singletons. V trimming: 6 bases; J trimming: 4 bases; junction bases outside the gene matches: 7. CDR1 is LNHDA, CDR2 SQIVND, per germline (reference sequence). The CDR3 is made up of 16 amino acids. This entry belongs to a study of cytomegalovirus exposure and HLA in healthy donors. Study outcomes and limitations: Cytomegalovirus-associated TCR beta chains were listed, numbering roughly 150. There were a few CMV-associated chains whose specificity for CMV antigens was confirmed in vitro.

This receptor was taken from a woman aged 30 to 39 in good health and CMV-seropositive. The chain employs TRBV19 and TRBJ2-6, with 9 bases identical to TRBD2. The sample comprised PBMCs. CDR3 nucleotide sequence: TGTGCCAGTAGCCCGGGACTAGCTGACGGGGCCAACGTCCTGACTTTC. This translates into CASSPGLADGANVLTF. Complete variable domain (other parts from reference TRBV19 and TRBJ2-6): DGGITQSPKYLFRKEGQNVTLSCEQNLNHDAMYWYRQDPGQGLRLIYYSQIVNDFQKGDIAEGYSVSREKKESFPLTVTSAQKNPTAFYLCASSPGLADGANVLTFGAGSRLTVL.